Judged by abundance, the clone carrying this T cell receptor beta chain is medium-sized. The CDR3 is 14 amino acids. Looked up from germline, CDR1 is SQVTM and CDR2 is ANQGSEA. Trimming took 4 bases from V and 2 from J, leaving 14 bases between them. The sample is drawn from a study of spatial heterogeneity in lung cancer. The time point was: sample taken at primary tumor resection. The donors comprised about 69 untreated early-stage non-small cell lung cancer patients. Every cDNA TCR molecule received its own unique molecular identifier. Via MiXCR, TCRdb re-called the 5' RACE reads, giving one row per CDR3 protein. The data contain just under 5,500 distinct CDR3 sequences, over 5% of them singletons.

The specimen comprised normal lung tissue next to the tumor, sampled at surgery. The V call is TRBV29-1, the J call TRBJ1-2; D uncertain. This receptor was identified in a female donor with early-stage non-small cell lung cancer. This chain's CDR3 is CSVVRTGKNYGYTF. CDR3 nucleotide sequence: TGCAGCGTTGTAAGGACCGGGAAAAACTATGGCTACACCTTC. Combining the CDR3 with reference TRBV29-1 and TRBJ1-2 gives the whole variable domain SAVISQKPSRDICQRGTSLTIQCQVDSQVTMMFWYRQQPGQSLTLIATANQGSEATYESGFVIDKFPISRPNLTFSTLTVSNMSPEDSSIYLCSVVRTGKNYGYTFGSGTRLTVV.